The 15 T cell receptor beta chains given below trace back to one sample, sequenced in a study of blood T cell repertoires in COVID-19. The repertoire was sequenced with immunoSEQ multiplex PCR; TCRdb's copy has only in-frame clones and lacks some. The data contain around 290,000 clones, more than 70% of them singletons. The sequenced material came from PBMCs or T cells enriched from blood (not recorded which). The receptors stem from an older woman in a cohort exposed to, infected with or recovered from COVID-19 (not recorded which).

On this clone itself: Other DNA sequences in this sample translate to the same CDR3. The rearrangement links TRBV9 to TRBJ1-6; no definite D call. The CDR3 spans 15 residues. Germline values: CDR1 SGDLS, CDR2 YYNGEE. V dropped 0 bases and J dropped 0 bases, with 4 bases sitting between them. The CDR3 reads CASSVGSSYNSPLHF. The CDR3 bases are TGTGCCAGCAGCGTAGGGAGCTCCTATAATTCACCCCTCCACTTT.

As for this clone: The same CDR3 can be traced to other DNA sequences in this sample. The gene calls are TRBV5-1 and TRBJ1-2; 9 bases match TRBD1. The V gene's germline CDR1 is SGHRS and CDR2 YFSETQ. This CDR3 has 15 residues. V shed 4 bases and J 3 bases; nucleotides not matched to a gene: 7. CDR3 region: CASSLVTGGDYGYTF. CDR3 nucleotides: TGCGCCAGCAGCCTAGTAACAGGGGGCGACTATGGCTACACCTTC.

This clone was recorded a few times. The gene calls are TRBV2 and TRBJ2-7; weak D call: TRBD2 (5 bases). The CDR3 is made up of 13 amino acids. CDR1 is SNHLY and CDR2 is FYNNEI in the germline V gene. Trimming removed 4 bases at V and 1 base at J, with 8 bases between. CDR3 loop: CASSGPGSYEQYF. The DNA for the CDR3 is TGTGCCAGCAGTGGACCGGGGTCCTACGAGCAGTACTTC.

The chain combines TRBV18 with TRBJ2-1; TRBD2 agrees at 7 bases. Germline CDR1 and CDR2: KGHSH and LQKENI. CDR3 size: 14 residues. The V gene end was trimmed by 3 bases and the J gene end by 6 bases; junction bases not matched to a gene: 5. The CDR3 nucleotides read TGTGCCAGCTCACCTACGGGACTACTCAATGAGCAGTTCTTC. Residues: CASSPTGLLNEQFF.

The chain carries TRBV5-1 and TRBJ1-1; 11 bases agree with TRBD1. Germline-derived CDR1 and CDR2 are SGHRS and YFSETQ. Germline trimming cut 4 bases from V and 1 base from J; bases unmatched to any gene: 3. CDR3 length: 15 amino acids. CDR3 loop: CASSPGQGANTEAFF. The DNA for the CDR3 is TGCGCCAGCAGCCCAGGACAGGGGGCGAACACTGAAGCTTTCTTT.

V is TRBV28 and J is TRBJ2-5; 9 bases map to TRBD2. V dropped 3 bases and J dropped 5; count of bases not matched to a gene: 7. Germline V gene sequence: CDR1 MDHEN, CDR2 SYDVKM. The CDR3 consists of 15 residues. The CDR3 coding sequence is TGTGCCAGCAGTTTTATAGCGGGAGAGGGGGAGACCCAGTACTTC. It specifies CASSFIAGEGETQYF.

This CDR3 is CASSLRTGVQETQYF. CDR3 DNA sequence: TGTGCCAGCAGCCTGAGGACAGGGGTCCAAGAGACCCAGTACTTC. The chain links TRBV7-9 to TRBJ2-5; TRBD1 agrees at 9 bases. This CDR3 has 15 amino acids. With V trimmed by 5 bases and J by 1 base, 5 bases remained unmatched. Germline-derived CDR1 and CDR2 are SEHNR and FQNEAQ (reference sequence).

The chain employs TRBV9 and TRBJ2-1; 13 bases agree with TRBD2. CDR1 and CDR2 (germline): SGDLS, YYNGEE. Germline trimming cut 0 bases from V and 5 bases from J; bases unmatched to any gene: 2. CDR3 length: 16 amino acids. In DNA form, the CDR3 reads TGTGCCAGCAGCGTAGGACTAGCGGGAGGTCACAATGAGCAGTTCTTC. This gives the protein CASSVGLAGGHNEQFF.

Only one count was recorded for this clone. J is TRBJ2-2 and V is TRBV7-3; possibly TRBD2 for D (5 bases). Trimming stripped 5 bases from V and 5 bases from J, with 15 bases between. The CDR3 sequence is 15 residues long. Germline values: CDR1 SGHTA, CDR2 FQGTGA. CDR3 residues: CASSPHPTRTGELFF. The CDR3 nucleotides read TGTGCCAGCAGCCCACACCCTACTAGAACCGGGGAGCTGTTTTTT.

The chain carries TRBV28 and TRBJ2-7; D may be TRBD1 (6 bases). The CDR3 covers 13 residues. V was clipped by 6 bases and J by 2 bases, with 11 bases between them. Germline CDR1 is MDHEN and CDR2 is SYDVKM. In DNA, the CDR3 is TGTGCCAGCAGCACAGGGAGCCCCTACGAGCAGTACTTC. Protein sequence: CASSTGSPYEQYF.

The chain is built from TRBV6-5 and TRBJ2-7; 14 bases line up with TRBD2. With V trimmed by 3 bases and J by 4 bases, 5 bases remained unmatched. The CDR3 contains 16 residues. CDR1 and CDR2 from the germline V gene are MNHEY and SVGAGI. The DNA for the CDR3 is TGTGCCAGCAGTTATGGGACTAGCGGGAGTCAGTACGAGCAGTACTTC. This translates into CASSYGTSGSQYEQYF.

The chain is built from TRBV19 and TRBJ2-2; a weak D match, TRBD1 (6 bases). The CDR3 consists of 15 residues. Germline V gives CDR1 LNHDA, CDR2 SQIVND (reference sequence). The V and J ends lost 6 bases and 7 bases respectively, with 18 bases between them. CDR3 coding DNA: TGTGCCAGTAGGGGATACAGGGACCGCCTCGGGGAGCTGTTTTTT. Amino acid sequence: CASRGYRDRLGELFF. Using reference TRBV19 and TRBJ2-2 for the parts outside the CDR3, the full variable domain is DGGITQSPKYLFRKEGQNVTLSCEQNLNHDAMYWYRQDPGQGLRLIYYSQIVNDFQKGDIAEGYSVSREKKESFPLTVTSAQKNPTAFYLCASRGYRDRLGELFFGEGSRLTVL.

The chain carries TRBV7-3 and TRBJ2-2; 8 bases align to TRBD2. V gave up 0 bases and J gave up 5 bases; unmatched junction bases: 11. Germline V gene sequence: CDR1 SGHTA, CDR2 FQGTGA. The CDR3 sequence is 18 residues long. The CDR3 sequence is CASSLTENPAGVTGELFF. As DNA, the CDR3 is TGTGCCAGCAGCTTAACGGAGAATCCAGCGGGAGTTACCGGGGAGCTGTTTTTT.

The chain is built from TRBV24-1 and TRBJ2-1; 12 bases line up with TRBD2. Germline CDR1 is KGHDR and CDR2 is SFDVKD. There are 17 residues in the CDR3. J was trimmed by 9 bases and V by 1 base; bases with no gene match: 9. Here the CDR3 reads CATSDLTLAGGPGEQFF. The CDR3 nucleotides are TGTGCCACCAGTGATTTAACCCTAGCGGGAGGGCCGGGTGAGCAGTTCTTC.

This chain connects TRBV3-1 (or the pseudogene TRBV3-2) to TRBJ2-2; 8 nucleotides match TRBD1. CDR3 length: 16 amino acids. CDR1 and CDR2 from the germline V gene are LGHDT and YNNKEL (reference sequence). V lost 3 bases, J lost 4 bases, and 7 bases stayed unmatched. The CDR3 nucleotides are TGTGCCAGCAGCCACTTTACCGGGACAGGCACCGGGGAGCTGTTTTTT. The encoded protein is CASSHFTGTGTGELFF.